One and the same sample provided the 29 T cell receptor beta chains below, sequenced in a study of OX40 agonist ivuxolimab in advanced cancers. Assay used: immunoSEQ multiplex PCR; TCRdb lists only in-frame clones, some missing. The data contain 30,000 to 35,000 clones, roughly nine tenths of them singletons. The specimen comprised CD4+ or CD8+ T cells sorted from blood, sampled in a trial of the OX40 agonist ivuxolimab. All receptors derive from an adult with an advanced solid tumor such as melanoma, head and neck, liver or kidney cancer.

This chain connects TRBV9 to TRBJ1-3; no firm D call. CDR1 and CDR2 (germline): SGDLS, YYNGEE. CDR3 length: 14 residues. V lost 4 bases and J lost 4, with 12 bases in between. The CDR3 DNA sequence: TGTGCCAGCAGCCCAGACGGTGCGGGAAACACCATATATTTT. It codes for CASSPDGAGNTIYF.

This clone was seen just once. The V call is TRBV5-1, the J call TRBJ2-2, with 11 nucleotides matching TRBD2. With 1 base clipped from V and 4 bases from J, the junction kept 3 bases outside the gene matches. Germline CDR1 is SGHRS and CDR2 is YFSETQ. The length of the CDR3 is 16 residues. The CDR3 region has the DNA TGCGCCAGCAGCTTGACTAGCGGGAGTATCACCGGGGAGCTGTTTTTT. It is translated as CASSLTSGSITGELFF.

The chain recombines TRBV6-5 with TRBJ2-1; 12 bases line up with TRBD1. CDR1 and CDR2 from the germline V gene are MNHEY and SVGAGI. Trimming cost V 0 bases and J 8 bases; bases outside gene matches: 5. CDR3 length equals 16 residues. The CDR3, as DNA: TGTGCCAGCAGTTACTCGGGACAGGGGGCCTTCGATGAGCAGTTCTTC. Protein sequence: CASSYSGQGAFDEQFF.

The chain combines TRBV27 with TRBJ2-7; the D gene is possibly TRBD2 (7 bases). V dropped 5 bases and J dropped 2 bases, with 13 bases sitting between them. The germline gives CDR1 MNHEY, CDR2 SMNVEV (reference sequence). The CDR3 contains 14 residues. CDR3 DNA: TGTGCCAGCAGTATCGTGGGGGGGCCCTACGAGCAGTACTTC. It is translated as CASSIVGGPYEQYF.

The chain uses TRBV4-1 and TRBJ2-5; TRBD2 might be the D (6 bases). The V end was cut by 4 bases, the J end by 7 bases, with 22 bases between. CDR1 and CDR2 from the germline V gene are MGHRA and YSYEKL. This CDR3 has 16 amino acids. DNA for the CDR3: TGCGCCAGCAGCCCCATCGGGGGAGTCGAGAAGAGGACCCAGTACTTC. It translates to CASSPIGGVEKRTQYF.

The chain recombines TRBV5-6 with TRBJ2-3; 7 bases are shared with TRBD2. The germline gives CDR1 SGHDT, CDR2 YYEEEE. This CDR3 is 16 amino acids long. Losses at the gene ends were 0 bases for V and 7 bases for J; bases not matched to a gene: 11. CDR3 amino acids: CASSLVWAGVTNTQYF. The CDR3 coding sequence is TGTGCCAGCAGCTTGGTATGGGCGGGAGTAACGAATACGCAGTATTTT.

The J gene is TRBJ1-1, the V gene TRBV21-1; TRBD1 reflects the table's D call only, with no check against the DNA. TRBV21-1 is recorded as a pseudogene. The CDR3 is 15 residues long. This CDR3 reads CASSRGRDRDTEAFF. The CDR3 DNA is TGTGCCAGCAGCCGCGGCCGGGACAGAGACACTGAAGCTTTCTTT.

This chain links TRBV7-6 with TRBJ2-1; D might be TRBD2 (5 bases). This CDR3 contains 17 residues. V lost 2 bases, J lost 5 bases, and 19 bases lay in between. Germline CDR1 SGHVS, CDR2 FNYEAQ. This CDR3 is CASSLYAAASINNEQFF. The CDR3 DNA follows: TGTGCCAGCAGCTTATACGCAGCGGCCTCTATAAACAATGAGCAGTTCTTC.

About this clone: Within the sample, other DNA sequences also encode this same CDR3. The chain carries TRBV6-5 and TRBJ2-7; the D gene is possibly TRBD1 (6 bases). The CDR3 length is 15 residues. V was trimmed by 6 bases and J by 0 bases, leaving 15 bases between them. CDR1 is MNHEY and CDR2 is SVGAGI in the germline V gene. The CDR3 DNA reads TGTGCCAGCAGCCTAGGGGGTGGGAGCTCCTACGAGCAGTACTTC. It yields the protein CASSLGGGSSYEQYF.

The chain employs TRBV19 and TRBJ2-7; 8 nucleotides agree with TRBD2. CDR1 is LNHDA, CDR2 SQIVND, per germline (reference sequence). J lost 2 bases, V lost 5 bases, and 5 bases had no gene match. This CDR3 spans 14 amino acids. In DNA form, the CDR3 reads TGTGCCAGTAGTTCTCGGGAGGGCCCCTACGAGCAGTACTTC. Protein product: CASSSREGPYEQYF.

This chain connects TRBV13 to TRBJ2-3; 9 bases are a match to TRBD2. This CDR3 has 16 amino acids. Per germline, CDR1 PRHDT and CDR2 FYEKMQ (reference sequence). Trimming took 5 bases from V and 2 from J; bases not matched to a gene: 8. The CDR3 here is CASSPLTSGATDTQYF. CDR3 nucleotides: TGTGCCAGCAGCCCCCTGACTAGCGGTGCCACAGATACGCAGTATTTT.

The chain is built from TRBV5-6 and TRBJ2-7; 9 bases are a match to TRBD2. Germline-derived CDR1 and CDR2 are SGHDT and YYEEEE. The CDR3 totals 15 residues. Germline trimming cut 2 bases from V and 4 bases from J; bases unmatched to any gene: 7. The CDR3 protein is CASSFRVAGAYEQYF. In DNA form, the CDR3 reads TGTGCCAGCAGCTTTAGGGTAGCGGGAGCGTACGAGCAGTACTTC.

The chain has TRBV7-9 and TRBJ2-4, with TRBD1 identical over 7 bases. This CDR3 contains 16 residues. Losses at the gene ends were 2 bases for V and 3 bases for J; bases not matched to a gene: 7. Looked up from germline, CDR1 is SEHNR and CDR2 is FQNEAQ (reference sequence). The CDR3 here is CASSLPGTEVKNIQYF. In DNA, the CDR3 is TGTGCCAGCAGCTTACCCGGGACAGAGGTCAAAAACATTCAGTACTTC.

This clone occurred a few times. The J gene is TRBJ1-1, the V gene TRBV7-9; no clear D. Germline CDR1 reads SEHNR; CDR2 reads FQNEAQ (reference sequence). The CDR3 consists of 13 residues. Trimming took off 1 base at V and 1 base at J, with 4 bases between the two ends. The CDR3 here is CASSLDRNTEAFF. The DNA of the CDR3 is TGTGCCAGCAGCTTAGACAGGAACACTGAAGCTTTCTTT.

J is TRBJ2-1 and V is TRBV28; D gene ambiguous. Germline V lookup: CDR1 MDHEN, CDR2 SYDVKM. This CDR3 is 13 amino acids long. Trimming removed 3 bases at V and 10 bases at J, with 13 bases between. The CDR3 loop reads CASSFLKAGEQFF. The CDR3 DNA is TGTGCCAGCAGTTTCTTAAAGGCTGGGGAGCAGTTCTTC. Full variable domain (outside the CDR3, taken from reference TRBV28 and TRBJ2-1): DVKVTQSSRYLVKRTGEKVFLECVQDMDHENMFWYRQDPGLGLRLIYFSYDVKMKEKGDIPEGYSVSREKKERFSLILESASTNQTSMYLCASSFLKAGEQFFGPGTRLTVL.

The chain combines TRBV5-8 with TRBJ2-7, with D perhaps matching TRBD2 (6 bases). Trimming removed 1 base from V and 5 bases from J, with 19 bases in between. Germline CDR1 and CDR2: SGHTS and YDEGEE. This CDR3 has 16 amino acids. CDR3: CASSLPREAVLDEQYF. DNA of the CDR3: TGTGCCAGCAGCTTGCCGAGGGAGGCAGTCCTCGACGAGCAGTACTTC.

The chain couples TRBV5-1 to TRBJ1-1, with unresolved D. The CDR3 loop spans 15 amino acids. Germline assignment: CDR1 SGHRS and CDR2 YFSETQ. Trimming left V 6 bases short and J 1 base short, with 16 bases between. CDR3 protein: CASTPPGQANTEAFF. The CDR3 DNA sequence: TGCGCCAGCACCCCTCCCGGGCAGGCGAACACTGAAGCTTTCTTT. Full variable domain (outside the CDR3, taken from reference TRBV5-1 and TRBJ1-1): KAGVTQTPRYLIKTRGQQVTLSCSPISGHRSVSWYQQTPGQGLQFLFEYFSETQRNKGNFPGRFSGRQFSNSRSEMNVSTLELGDSALYLCASTPPGQANTEAFFGQGTRLTVV.

This clone is deemed large (0.1 to 1%). The V gene is TRBV6-5, the J gene TRBJ2-7, with 9 bases aligning to TRBD1. Trimming took 2 bases from V and 5 from J; bases not matched to a gene: 7. Looked up from germline, CDR1 is MNHEY and CDR2 is SVGAGI. The CDR3 runs to 15 residues. CDR3 nucleotide sequence: TGTGCCAGCAGTTACAGGACAGGGGAGGTTGACGAGCAGTACTTC. Protein: CASSYRTGEVDEQYF.

The genes are TRBV4-1 and TRBJ1-2, with 9 bases matching TRBD1. CDR3 length equals 16 residues. Trimming cost V 5 bases and J 3 bases; bases outside gene matches: 10. The germline V gene has CDR1 MGHRA and CDR2 YSYEKL. The CDR3 spells CASSTGTGLADYGYTF. The CDR3 coding sequence is TGCGCCAGCAGCACCGGGACAGGGTTAGCGGACTATGGCTACACCTTC.

This sequence joins TRBV6-5 and TRBJ1-1; D gene uncertain. There are 15 residues in the CDR3. V lost 8 bases and J lost 5, with 21 bases in between. Germline loops: CDR1 MNHEY, CDR2 SVGAGI. CDR3 coding DNA: TGTGCCAGCCTACCAGGCGTGGGTGCTATGACTGAAGCTTTCTTT. It yields the protein CASLPGVGAMTEAFF.

V and J are TRBV29-1 and TRBJ2-7, with 9 nucleotides matching TRBD2. Germline CDR1 SQVTM, CDR2 ANQGSEA. There are 19 residues in the CDR3. The V segment lost 5 bases and the J segment 3 bases; nucleotides outside the gene matches: 23. CDR3 protein: CSVPSDPSSGKGGVYEQYF. Written as DNA, the CDR3 is TGCAGCGTTCCCTCTGATCCGTCTAGCGGGAAGGGGGGTGTCTACGAGCAGTACTTC.

The rearrangement links TRBV9 to TRBJ1-1, with D unresolved. Per the germline V gene, CDR1 is SGDLS and CDR2 is YYNGEE. Trimming pared 4 bases from V and 4 bases from J, leaving 14 bases between. The CDR3 is made up of 14 amino acids. In DNA, the CDR3 is TGTGCCAGCAGCCCAGGTGGGGTCGGCACTGAAGCTTTCTTT. It yields the protein CASSPGGVGTEAFF.

The rearrangement links TRBV18 to TRBJ2-5, with 13 bases fitting TRBD2. The V and J ends lost 2 bases and 5 bases, in that order; junction bases with no gene match: 8. Germline V lookup: CDR1 KGHSH, CDR2 LQKENI. This CDR3 is built from 17 residues. CDR3 DNA sequence: TGTGCCAGCTCACCAAATACTAGCGGGAGGGCCCGGGAGACCCAGTACTTC. It codes for CASSPNTSGRARETQYF.

A single count supports this clone. V and J are TRBV7-9 and TRBJ2-1, with TRBD2 identical over 11 bases. The V gene's germline CDR1 is SEHNR and CDR2 FQNEAQ (reference sequence). The CDR3 covers 17 residues. V trimming: 5 bases; J trimming: 6 bases; junction bases outside the gene matches: 12. The CDR3: CASSPRLAGPLGNEQFF. The DNA of the CDR3 is TGTGCCAGCAGCCCGAGACTAGCGGGACCCCTTGGCAATGAGCAGTTCTTC. Full variable domain (remainder filled in from reference TRBV7-9 and TRBJ2-1): DTGVSQNPRHKITKRGQNVTFRCDPISEHNRLYWYRQTLGQGPEFLTYFQNEAQLEKSRLLSDRFSAERPKGSFSTLEIQRTEQGDSAMYLCASSPRLAGPLGNEQFFGPGTRLTVL.

DNA of the CDR3: TGTGCCAGCAGTAACGGGAGCTCCTACTACGAGCAGTACTTC. It codes for CASSNGSSYYEQYF. The chain couples TRBV6-5 to TRBJ2-7, with D perhaps matching TRBD2 (6 bases). The ends were cut back, 5 bases at V and 3 bases at J, with 14 bases in the middle. The germline V gene encodes CDR1 MNHEY and CDR2 SVGAGI. The CDR3 extends over 14 amino acids.

The chain carries TRBV6-6 and TRBJ2-5; TRBD2 might be the D (6 bases). Gene TRBJ2-7 matches the end of the DNA better, so the J call may be wrong. Germline loops: CDR1 MNHNY, CDR2 SVGAGI (reference sequence). The CDR3 spans 14 residues. CDR3 region: CARTRGSSIYEQYF. In DNA form, the CDR3 reads TGTGCCCGGACGCGGGGCTCCTCGATCTACGAGCAGTACTTC.

The V gene is TRBV4-2, the J gene TRBJ2-2; 14 positions agree with TRBD2. The CDR3 consists of 17 residues. Germline V CDR1 and CDR2: LGHNA, YNFKEQ. The ends lost 2 bases at V and 7 bases at J; junction bases unmatched: 6. CDR3 sequence (DNA): TGTGCCAGCAGCCAATATCCGGGACTAGCGGGAGACGGGGAGCTGTTTTTT. This sequence encodes CASSQYPGLAGDGELFF.

The CDR3 loop reads CASSPVSTGELFF. CDR3 sequence (DNA): TGTGCCAGCAGCCCGGTTAGCACCGGGGAGCTGTTTTTT. The chain recombines TRBV7-2 with TRBJ2-2; no clear D. The germline V and J ends were trimmed by 5 bases and 4 bases, with 8 bases remaining between them. CDR3 length equals 13 residues. Germline V lookup: CDR1 SGHTA, CDR2 FQGNSA.

The chain recombines TRBV6-6 with TRBJ1-4, with D possibly matching TRBD1 (6 bases). V gave up 5 bases and J gave up 10 bases, with 17 bases separating them. Germline lookup yields CDR1 MNHNY and CDR2 SVGAGI (reference sequence). The CDR3 is 14 amino acids. For the CDR3, the DNA is TGTGCCAGCAGTATAATTTGGGACATCGCAAAACTGTTTTTT. Translation: CASSIIWDIAKLFF.